A single TCR beta chain is shown here with its context. Its antigen is still unknown. The length of the CDR3 is 17 residues. CDR1 SGHVS and CDR2 FNYEAQ come from the germline V gene. The V gene end was trimmed by 4 bases and the J gene end by 2 bases; junction bases not matched to a gene: 10. This sample was included in a study of T-cell reconstitution after alpha-beta-depleted transplantation in children. Study-level results: T-cell counts and diversity at one year post-transplant came mainly from newly produced T cells. The study reportedly traced alpha-beta T cells about two months after transplant to several hundred expanded graft clones. Where some patients showed high TCRbeta diversity at day 60, it came from recipient T cells and thymic progenitors that had survived.

Unique molecular identifiers were incorporated during preparation of the TCRbeta library. TCRdb analysed the PCR reads with MiXCR anew, one entry per CDR3 protein. The sample yields hundreds of thousands of distinct CDR3 sequences, 10% to 15% seen once. The sequence was obtained from a girl aged 2 to 10 with congenital amegakaryocytic thrombocytopenia, due to receive a stem cell transplant. The chain combines TRBV7-6 with TRBJ2-2; 7 bases fit TRBD1. The sequenced sample was PBMCs, obtained before TCRalphabeta/CD19-depleted stem cell transplant. The CDR3 loop is CASSWNRQGRNTGELFF. The CDR3 bases are TGTGCCAGCAGCTGGAATAGACAGGGTCGAAACACCGGGGAGCTGTTTTTT.